This T cell receptor (beta chain) was recorded in a study of blood T cell repertoires in COVID-19. Recovered status in Cohort 3 required two negative PCRs, clearance, or symptom resolution. The CDR3 runs 13 residues. The V gene's germline CDR1 is MNHEY and CDR2 SVGAGI. V dropped 5 bases and J dropped 5 bases, with 10 bases sitting between them. The data were produced by immunoSEQ multiplex PCR, yet TCRdb's version contains in-frame clones alone and is incomplete. The data contain roughly 180,000 clones, over 80% of them seen just once; the ten biggest clones take up under 15%. The clonotype was recovered from a woman aged 60-75 years who had recovered from COVID-19. The specimen was PBMCs or T cells enriched from blood (not recorded which). V usage is TRBV6-5 and J usage is TRBJ2-1, with a tentative D call TRBD1 (5 bases). CDR3 nucleotide sequence: TGTGCCAGCAGTACGACAGCCAACAATGAGCAGTTCTTC. Residues: CASSTTANNEQFF.